This TCR beta chain was sequenced during a study of cytomegalovirus exposure and HLA in healthy donors. Overall study results and limits: An analysis was carried out at a later point. It showed that HLA-associated TCR beta chains were more clonally expanded than equally common non-associated chains.

60 Vbeta and 13 Jbeta primers were used in PCR. Data came from immunoSEQ multiplex PCR; TCRdb stores just in-frame clones and leaves some out. The sample data list tens of thousands of clones. Turning to this clone: Its antigen is unknown.

The sequence came from a young woman in good health and CMV-seronegative. Sequencing was performed on PBMCs.

In DNA, the CDR3 is TGCAGCGTTGAACAGAACAACTATGGCTACACCTTC. It encodes CSVEQNNYGYTF. J is TRBJ1-2 and V is TRBV29-1; the D is unclear. Trimming took off 2 bases at V and 2 bases at J, with 6 bases between the two ends. CDR3 size: 12 residues. The germline gives CDR1 SQVTM, CDR2 ANQGSEA. Full variable domain (rest looked up from reference TRBV29-1 and TRBJ1-2): SAVISQKPSRDICQRGTSLTIQCQVDSQVTMMFWYRQQPGQSLTLIATANQGSEATYESGFVIDKFPISRPNLTFSTLTVSNMSPEDSSIYLCSVEQNNYGYTFGSGTRLTVV.